This TCR beta chain is drawn from a study of T-cell reconstitution after alpha-beta-depleted transplantation in children. A library of TCRbeta sequences, prepared with unique molecular identifiers, was generated. TCRdb re-called the PCR reads with MiXCR, one entry per CDR3 protein. The sample includes hundreds of thousands of distinct CDR3 sequences, roughly an eighth of them seen just once. This TCR came from a human donor who donated a stem cell graft to a child with combined immunodeficiency. Source: PBMCs from the stem cell graft donor, taken from the stem cell graft.

CDR3 sequence reads: CASTNPGQAYEQYF. CDR3 nucleotides: TGTGCCAGCACCAATCCGGGACAGGCCTACGAGCAGTACTTC. V usage is TRBV6-2 or TRBV6-3 and J usage is TRBJ2-7; 8 nucleotides align to TRBD1. CDR3 length: 14 amino acids. From germline, CDR1 is MNHEY and CDR2 SVGEGT. The trim removed 7 bases at V and 2 bases at J, leaving 7 bases unmatched.